One sample yielded the 5 T cell receptor beta chains listed below, sequenced in a study of shared clonotypes between healthy human individuals. Method: immunoSEQ multiplex PCR; TCRdb's copy keeps in-frame clones and lacks some. The sample yields roughly 2.5 million clones, approximately 94% seen once. Specimen: naive CD4+ T cells sorted from blood. Subset here: CD45RA+ positively selected. These receptors were obtained from a man aged 18-30 years in good health.

The CDR3 region is CASSSGQLNTGELFF. CDR3 bases: TGTGCCAGCAGCTCGGGACAGTTAAACACCGGGGAGCTGTTTTTT. The chain employs TRBV25-1 and TRBJ2-2, with 7 bases fitting TRBD1. Germline values: CDR1 MGHDK, CDR2 SYGVNS. The CDR3 contains 15 residues. With V trimmed by 6 bases and J by 2 bases, 6 bases remained unmatched.

V is TRBV27 and J is TRBJ2-7, with 10 positions matching TRBD1. This CDR3 contains 15 residues. Germline CDR1 and CDR2: MNHEY and SMNVEV (reference sequence). The ends lost 5 bases at V and 3 bases at J; junction bases unmatched: 7. As DNA, the CDR3 is TGTGCCAGCAGTCCACGACAGGGGGCCGGCTACGAGCAGTACTTC. It translates to CASSPRQGAGYEQYF.

The V and J genes are TRBV19 and TRBJ1-3, with no clear D. V gave up 0 bases and J gave up 8 bases, with 14 bases separating them. CDR1 and CDR2 from the germline V gene are LNHDA and SQIVND (reference sequence). The CDR3 is 15 residues long. CDR3 amino acids: CASSIDFGGMDTIYF. The CDR3 DNA follows: TGTGCCAGTAGTATAGATTTCGGAGGGATGGACACCATATATTTT. Variable domain in full (rest from reference TRBV19 and TRBJ1-3): DGGITQSPKYLFRKEGQNVTLSCEQNLNHDAMYWYRQDPGQGLRLIYYSQIVNDFQKGDIAEGYSVSREKKESFPLTVTSAQKNPTAFYLCASSIDFGGMDTIYFGEGSWLTVV.

This rearrangement joins TRBV18 to TRBJ1-6, with 7 bases aligning to TRBD1. CDR3 size: 19 residues. V was pared by 1 base and J by 0 bases, with 9 bases of the junction left unmatched. Germline lookup yields CDR1 KGHSH and CDR2 LQKENI. The CDR3 DNA sequence: TGTGCCAGCTCACCACAACGGGACAGAGAAAGCTCCTATAATTCACCCCTCCACTTT. Translation gives CASSPQRDRESSYNSPLHF.

This sequence joins TRBV7-9 and TRBJ2-1, with D unclear. This CDR3 spans 13 amino acids. V lost 5 bases and J lost 6, with 11 bases in between. CDR1 SEHNR and CDR2 FQNEAQ come from the germline V gene (reference sequence). DNA of the CDR3: TGTGCCAGCAGCCTCCTTACGGCCAATGAGCAGTTCTTC. Amino acid sequence: CASSLLTANEQFF.